The 7 T cell receptor beta chains reported below all come from one sample, sequenced in a study of blood T cells in healthy people across ages. It was with a sample-barcoded 5' primer and a J-beta primer mix that a second PCR of about 6 to 12 cycles was run. Each CDR3 protein gets one entry after TCRdb re-called the 5' RACE reads with MiXCR. The sample records 1.5 million to 2 million distinct CDR3 sequences, roughly 28% being singletons. Material for sequencing was blood. These receptors originate from a young woman in good health.

Many counts were recorded for this clonotype. The chain joins TRBV6-2 or TRBV6-3 to TRBJ2-1; unclear D gene. This CDR3 is 14 amino acids long. Germline V gives CDR1 MNHEY, CDR2 SVGEGT. V lost 2 bases, J lost 1 base, and 6 bases lay in between. The CDR3 DNA reads TGTGCCAGCAGTTACAGTGGATCCTACAATGAGCAGTTCTTC. It is translated as CASSYSGSYNEQFF.

This clonotype has just a few counts. This chain links TRBV20-1 with TRBJ2-2; 8 bases are a match to TRBD2. Trimming took 0 bases from V and 2 from J; bases not matched to a gene: 5. CDR1 is DFQATT and CDR2 is SNEGSKA in the germline V gene (reference sequence). The CDR3 length is 16 residues. CDR3: CSARDASGGNTGELFF. The CDR3 DNA is TGCAGTGCTAGAGATGCCAGCGGGGGAAACACCGGGGAGCTGTTTTTT.

This rearrangement joins TRBV2 to TRBJ2-7; D is possibly TRBD2 (6 bases). TRBJ2-5 matches the DNA end more closely, so the J call is doubtful. CDR1 and CDR2 from the germline V gene are SNHLY and FYNNEI. The CDR3 totals 13 residues. The CDR3 region has the DNA TGTGCCAGCAAGGGCGGAGCGGGAGAGACCCAGTACTTC. This sequence encodes CASKGGAGETQYF.

V and J are TRBV29-1 and TRBJ2-7; weak D call: TRBD2 (5 bases). The CDR3 runs to 11 residues. V was pared by 7 bases and J by 5 bases, with 12 bases between. CDR1 and CDR2 (germline): SQVTM, ANQGSEA. In nucleotides, the CDR3 is TGCAGCGCGCAAGGGAGTCACGAGCAGTACTTC. Its protein product is CSAQGSHEQYF.

The rearrangement uses TRBV25-1 and TRBJ2-2, with 10 bases fitting TRBD1. CDR1 and CDR2 from the germline V gene are MGHDK and SYGVNS. The V and J ends lost 4 bases and 5 bases, in that order; junction bases with no gene match: 1. There are 14 residues in the CDR3. This CDR3 reads CASSGTGGTGELFF. The CDR3 region has the DNA TGTGCCAGCAGTGGGACAGGGGGTACCGGGGAGCTGTTTTTT.

This clonotype showed up many times. The chain is built from TRBV12-5 and TRBJ2-1; TRBD1 matches at 9 bases. The J segment lost 7 bases and the V segment lost 6 bases, leaving 7 bases of the junction unmatched. Germline V lookup: CDR1 LGHNT, CDR2 FRNRAP. The CDR3 totals 14 residues. Here the CDR3 DNA reads TGTGCTAGTGGGCCGGGACAGGGTTATAATGAGCAGTTCTTC. Its translation: CASGPGQGYNEQFF.

As regards this clonotype: A much bigger clone sits one base away, suggesting this may be a read error. The chain uses TRBV20-1 and TRBJ2-7; a weak D match, TRBD2 (6 bases). This CDR3 region has 16 residues. Germline CDR1 is DFQATT and CDR2 is SNEGSKA (reference sequence). The CDR3 spells CSVRDGGGAGTREQYF. For the CDR3, the DNA is TGCAGTGTTAGAGATGGCGGCGGGGCGGGGACTCGCGAGCAGTACTTC.